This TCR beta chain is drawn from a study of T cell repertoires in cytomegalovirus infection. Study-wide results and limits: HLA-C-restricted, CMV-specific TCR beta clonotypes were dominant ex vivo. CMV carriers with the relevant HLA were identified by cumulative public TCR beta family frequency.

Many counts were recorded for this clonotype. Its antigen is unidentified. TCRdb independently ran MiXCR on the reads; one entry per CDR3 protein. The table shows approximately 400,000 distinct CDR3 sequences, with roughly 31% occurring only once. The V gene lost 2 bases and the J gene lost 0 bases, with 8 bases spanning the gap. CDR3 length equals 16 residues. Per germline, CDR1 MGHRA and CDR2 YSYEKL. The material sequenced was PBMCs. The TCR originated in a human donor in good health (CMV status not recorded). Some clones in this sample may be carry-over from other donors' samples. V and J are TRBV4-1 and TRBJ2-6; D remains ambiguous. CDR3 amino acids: CASSQSDYSGANVLTF. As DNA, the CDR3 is TGCGCCAGCAGCCAATCCGATTACTCTGGGGCCAACGTCCTGACTTTC.